Following are 16 T cell receptor beta chains from one sample sequenced in a study of naive and memory T cell subsets. An equimolar mix of two oligonucleotides served as the beta constant-region primer for TRBC1 and TRBC2. Four rounds of PCR amplified the ligated cDNA using nested alpha and beta constant-region primers plus SP2. MiXCR was run by TCRdb on the UMI-ligation and nested PCR reads, yielding one entry per CDR3 protein. The repertoire includes around 140,000 distinct CDR3 sequences, roughly 22% of them detected once, and around 0.097% sits in the top ten. The antigens these receptors bind are not known. The study's findings and limits: Especially in CD8 cells, naive repertoires contained a few larger clonotypes, possibly CD45RA-re-expressing memory cells.

The specimen was naive CD4+ T cells from blood. These receptors were collected from a human donor in good health.

The chain links TRBV29-1 to TRBJ2-1; perhaps TRBD2 as D (5 bases). This CDR3 contains 14 residues. With 6 bases removed from V and 0 bases from J, the gap between germline ends came to 12 bases. Germline V gives CDR1 SQVTM, CDR2 ANQGSEA. CDR3 sequence: CSVPSRSSYNEQFF. The CDR3 DNA reads as TGCAGCGTCCCTAGCAGAAGCTCCTACAATGAGCAGTTCTTC.

The chain uses TRBV15 and TRBJ1-1; a weak D match, TRBD1 (6 bases). Per the germline V gene, CDR1 is LNHNV and CDR2 is YYDKDF (reference sequence). Trimming shortened V by 1 base and J by 7 bases, and 13 bases separated the two germline ends. The CDR3 runs 14 residues. Here the CDR3 DNA reads TGTGCCACCAGCAGAGGGGTTACAGGGCTTGAAGCTTTCTTT. This translates into CATSRGVTGLEAFF.

This clonotype was seen a single time. V usage is TRBV12-3 or TRBV12-4 and J usage is TRBJ1-5; D is unclear. Trimming removed 3 bases from V and 6 bases from J, with 12 bases in between. This CDR3 region has 14 residues. CDR3 sequence reads: CASSFGLTGQPQHF. In nucleotides, the CDR3 is TGTGCCAGCAGTTTCGGCCTCACCGGTCAGCCCCAGCATTTT.

The V call is TRBV6-5, the J call TRBJ1-6; D ambiguous. This CDR3 region has 13 residues. Germline V gene sequence: CDR1 MNHEY, CDR2 SVGAGI. V lost 2 bases and J 5 bases, leaving 4 bases between the germline ends. CDR3 residues: CASSYGDNSPLHF. CDR3 bases: TGTGCCAGCAGTTACGGTGATAATTCACCCCTCCACTTT.

V usage is TRBV9 and J usage is TRBJ2-3; 7 positions match TRBD2. Looked up from germline, CDR1 is SGDLS and CDR2 is YYNGEE. V lost 1 base, J lost 1 base, and 3 bases stayed unmatched. The CDR3 has 15 residues. The CDR3 DNA reads TGTGCCAGCAGCGTAACGGGAGGACGCACAGATACGCAGTATTTT. This sequence encodes CASSVTGGRTDTQYF.

In this sample, this clonotype turned up many times. The rearrangement joins TRBV6-5 to TRBJ2-5, with 12 nucleotides matching TRBD2. Germline assignment: CDR1 MNHEY and CDR2 SVGAGI. The J segment lost 3 bases and the V segment lost 2 bases, leaving 7 bases of the junction unmatched. This CDR3 spans 17 amino acids. The CDR3 loop is CASSYGGLAGQKETQYF. The CDR3 DNA reads TGTGCCAGCAGTTACGGGGGACTAGCGGGTCAAAAAGAGACCCAGTACTTC.

The J gene is TRBJ2-1, the V gene TRBV27, with a possible D match to TRBD1 (6 bases). Germline CDR1 MNHEY, CDR2 SMNVEV (reference sequence). The length of the CDR3 is 15 residues. V lost 6 bases, J lost 4 bases, and 16 bases lay in between. The CDR3 nucleotides are TGTGCCAGCAGCCAAAGTCGGACAGATTACAATGAGCAGTTCTTC. This encodes CASSQSRTDYNEQFF.

The rearrangement links TRBV20-1 to TRBJ2-5; TRBD1 might be the D (5 bases). Germline CDR1 DFQATT, CDR2 SNEGSKA (reference sequence). This CDR3 spans 14 amino acids. With 4 bases removed from V and 5 bases from J, the gap between germline ends came to 17 bases. CDR3 DNA sequence: TGCAGTGCTACACTCCCAGGGCCTTGGGAGACCCAGTACTTC. This sequence encodes CSATLPGPWETQYF.

This clonotype has at least ten counts. This sequence joins TRBV19 and TRBJ1-5, with D maybe TRBD1 (6 bases). V lost 4 bases and J 4 bases, leaving 14 bases between the germline ends. Germline CDR1 and CDR2: LNHDA and SQIVND (reference sequence). This CDR3 is 15 amino acids long. CDR3 residues: CASSTQGHGNQPQHF. Written as DNA, the CDR3 is TGTGCCAGTAGTACACAGGGCCACGGGAATCAGCCCCAGCATTTT. The whole variable domain, filled in from reference TRBV19 and TRBJ1-5, reads DGGITQSPKYLFRKEGQNVTLSCEQNLNHDAMYWYRQDPGQGLRLIYYSQIVNDFQKGDIAEGYSVSREKKESFPLTVTSAQKNPTAFYLCASSTQGHGNQPQHFGDGTRLSIL.

The rearrangement joins TRBV12-3 or TRBV12-4 to TRBJ2-3, with a weak D call TRBD2 (6 bases). V was cut by 6 bases and J by 3 bases, with 16 bases left in between. CDR3 size: 15 residues. The CDR3 DNA reads TGTGCCAGCAGACCCTCGGGGGTGAGGACAGATACGCAGTATTTT. It yields the protein CASRPSGVRTDTQYF.

V and J are TRBV18 and TRBJ1-1; D possibly corresponds to TRBD1 (6 bases). CDR3 length: 15 amino acids. CDR1 and CDR2 from the germline V gene are KGHSH and LQKENI. Trimming stripped 3 bases from V and 2 bases from J, with 13 bases between. The CDR3 sequence is CASSPGGGINTEAFF. As DNA, the CDR3 is TGTGCCAGCTCACCCGGAGGGGGAATCAACACTGAAGCTTTCTTT.

This clonotype turned up a few times. The chain recombines TRBV6-5 with TRBJ2-7, with 10 bases lining up with TRBD2. The J segment lost 5 bases and the V segment lost 5 bases, leaving 9 bases of the junction unmatched. The CDR3 totals 15 residues. Per the germline V gene, CDR1 is MNHEY and CDR2 is SVGAGI. The CDR3 nucleotides read TGTGCCAGCAGTCCCCTTAGCGGGAGGACCCACGAGCAGTACTTC. Amino acid sequence: CASSPLSGRTHEQYF.

The chain couples TRBV7-9 to TRBJ1-5; D gene uncertain. This CDR3 comprises 13 residues. The V gene's germline CDR1 is SEHNR and CDR2 FQNEAQ (reference sequence). V lost 1 base, J lost 7 bases, and 8 bases lay in between. CDR3 DNA sequence: TGTGCCAGCAGCTTAGACCCGGGCCAGCCCCAGCATTTT. Amino acids: CASSLDPGQPQHF.

This clonotype has at least ten counts. The rearrangement joins TRBV7-2 to TRBJ2-7; maybe TRBD1 (6 bases). Germline V gene sequence: CDR1 SGHTA, CDR2 FQGNSA. Trimming took 0 bases from V and 7 from J, leaving 7 bases between them. This CDR3 contains 12 residues. The CDR3 DNA is TGTGCCAGCAGCTTAGCTAGGGGGGAGCAGTACTTC. It encodes CASSLARGEQYF.

The chain links TRBV7-6 to TRBJ2-1; D is uncertain. The germline gives CDR1 SGHVS, CDR2 FNYEAQ. V lost 3 bases to trimming and J lost 9 bases, with 6 bases between them. The CDR3 has 11 amino acids. DNA of the CDR3: TGTGCCAGCAGCTTGGCACGTGAGCAGTTCTTC. The encoded protein is CASSLAREQFF.

The chain combines TRBV18 with TRBJ1-4, with 10 bases lining up with TRBD1. CDR1 is KGHSH and CDR2 is LQKENI in the germline V gene. Unmatched junction bases numbered 2, after V lost 0 bases and J lost 7 bases. This CDR3 has 15 amino acids. In DNA form, the CDR3 reads TGTGCCAGCTCACCACCATGGGACAGGGGTGAAAAACTGTTTTTT. Translated, it gives CASSPPWDRGEKLFF.